These 8 T cell receptor beta chains originate from one sample sequenced in a study of early stage breast cancer tumors. Profiled with immunoSEQ multiplex PCR; TCRdb holds only in-frame clones, not every one. There are several thousand clones in the sample; approximately 70% occur only once, and around 7% lies in the top ten. Material: breast tumor tissue. Receptor source: a person aged 45 to 59 with breast cancer.

The V call is TRBV4-1, the J call TRBJ2-7, with 7 bases lining up with TRBD2. The germline CDR1 and CDR2 sequences are MGHRA and YSYEKL. V shed 4 bases, J shed 0 bases, and the junction held 18 bases outside the gene matches. The CDR3 covers 19 residues. In DNA form, the CDR3 reads TGCGCCAGCAGCCCTTCGGGACTTTTGGGGGGGGTAGGCTCCTACGAGCAGTACTTC. Amino acid sequence: CASSPSGLLGGVGSYEQYF.

V gene TRBV7-2 combines with J gene TRBJ1-2; 8 positions agree with TRBD1. Losses at the gene ends were 5 bases for V and 4 bases for J; bases not matched to a gene: 3. The CDR3 spans 13 residues. CDR1 and CDR2 from the germline V gene are SGHTA and FQGNSA. The CDR3 region has the DNA TGTGCCAGCAGCCGTGACAGGGGCTATGGCTACACCTTC. Its protein product is CASSRDRGYGYTF.

The rearrangement joins TRBV9 to TRBJ1-2; D might be TRBD1 (5 bases). This CDR3 has 14 amino acids. Trimming removed 6 bases at V and 2 bases at J, with 14 bases between. Germline CDR1 SGDLS, CDR2 YYNGEE. The CDR3 sequence is CASKSPGRNYGYTF. The CDR3 bases are TGTGCCAGCAAGTCCCCGGGACGGAACTATGGCTACACCTTC. The full variable domain, rest sourced from reference TRBV9 and TRBJ1-2, is DSGVTQTPKHLITATGQRVTLRCSPRSGDLSVYWYQQSLDQGLQFLIQYYNGEERAKGNILERFSAQQFPDLHSELNLSSLELGDSALYFCASKSPGRNYGYTFGSGTRLTVV.

This chain joins TRBV4-3 and TRBJ2-5; D is uncertain. The CDR3 length is 15 residues. Between the trimmed V and J ends, which lost 0 bases and 4 bases, there was a span of 12 bases. Germline-derived CDR1 and CDR2 are LGHNA and YSLEER. The CDR3 DNA reads as TGCGCCAGCAGCCAAGACCTCGAGGCGTTAGAGACCCAGTACTTC. It yields the protein CASSQDLEALETQYF.

The genes are TRBV30 and TRBJ1-4; 7 positions match TRBD1. Germline CDR1 reads GTSNPN; CDR2 reads SVGIG (reference sequence). V shed 1 base, J shed 0 bases, and the junction held 2 bases outside the gene matches. CDR3 length equals 15 residues. In DNA form, the CDR3 reads TGTGCCTGGAGTGACAGGGGACCAACTAATGAAAAACTGTTTTTT. This translates into CAWSDRGPTNEKLFF. The full variable domain, with the rest looked up from reference TRBV30 and TRBJ1-4, is SQTIHQWPATLVQPVGSPLSLECTVEGTSNPNLYWYRQAAGRGLQLLFYSVGIGQISSEVPQNLSASRPQDRQFILSSKKLLLSDSGFYLCAWSDRGPTNEKLFFGSGTQLSVL.

The chain links TRBV12-2 to TRBJ2-6; the D call of TRBD1 is as the table states it, not checked on the DNA. TRBV12-2 is a pseudogene. The CDR3 is 18 residues long. The CDR3 loop reads CASRLKGQLLSGANVLTF. CDR3 nucleotide sequence: TGTGCAAGTCGCTTAAAAGGACAGCTCCTCTCTGGGGCCAACGTCCTGACTTTC.

This clone showed up just a few times. The V call is TRBV6-1, the J call TRBJ2-2; D unresolved. The CDR3 is 13 amino acids. Trimming took off 8 bases at V and 6 bases at J, with 13 bases between the two ends. Germline loops: CDR1 MNHNS, CDR2 SASEGT. Here the CDR3 reads CASSATAPGELFF. The CDR3 DNA reads as TGTGCCAGCTCTGCCACGGCCCCCGGGGAGCTGTTTTTT.

The chain recombines TRBV28 with TRBJ1-5; D remains unclear. V was pared by 2 bases and J by 4 bases, with 12 bases between. The CDR3 runs to 15 residues. The germline V gene encodes CDR1 MDHEN and CDR2 SYDVKM. The CDR3 region has the DNA TGTGCCAGCAGTTTAAGTCTGGCTGGGAATCAGCCCCAGCATTTT. It is translated as CASSLSLAGNQPQHF. Supplemented by reference TRBV28 and TRBJ1-5, the full variable domain reads DVKVTQSSRYLVKRTGEKVFLECVQDMDHENMFWYRQDPGLGLRLIYFSYDVKMKEKGDIPEGYSVSREKKERFSLILESASTNQTSMYLCASSLSLAGNQPQHFGDGTRLSIL.